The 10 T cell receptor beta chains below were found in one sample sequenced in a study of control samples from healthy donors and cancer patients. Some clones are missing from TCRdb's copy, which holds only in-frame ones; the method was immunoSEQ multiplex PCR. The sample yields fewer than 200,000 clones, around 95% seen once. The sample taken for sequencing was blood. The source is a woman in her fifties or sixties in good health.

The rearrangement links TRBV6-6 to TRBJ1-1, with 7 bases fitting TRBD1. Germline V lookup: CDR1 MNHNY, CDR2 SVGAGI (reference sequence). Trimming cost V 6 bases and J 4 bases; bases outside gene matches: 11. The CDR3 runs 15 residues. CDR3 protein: CASSPPEGAGTEAFF. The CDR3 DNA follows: TGTGCCAGCAGCCCTCCGGAGGGGGCCGGCACTGAAGCTTTCTTT.

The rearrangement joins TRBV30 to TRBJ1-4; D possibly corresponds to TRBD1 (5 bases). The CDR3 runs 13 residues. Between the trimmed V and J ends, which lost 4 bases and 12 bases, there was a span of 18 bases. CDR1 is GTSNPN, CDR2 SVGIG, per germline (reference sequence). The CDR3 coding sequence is TGTGCCTGGACAAACCGCCGGGGGGATGAACTGTTTTTT. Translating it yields CAWTNRRGDELFF.

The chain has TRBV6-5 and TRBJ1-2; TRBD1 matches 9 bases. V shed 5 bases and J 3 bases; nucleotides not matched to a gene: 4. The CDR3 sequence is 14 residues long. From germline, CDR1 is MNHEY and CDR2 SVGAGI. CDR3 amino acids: CASSPQGADYGYTF. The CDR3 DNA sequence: TGTGCCAGCAGTCCACAGGGGGCCGACTATGGCTACACCTTC.

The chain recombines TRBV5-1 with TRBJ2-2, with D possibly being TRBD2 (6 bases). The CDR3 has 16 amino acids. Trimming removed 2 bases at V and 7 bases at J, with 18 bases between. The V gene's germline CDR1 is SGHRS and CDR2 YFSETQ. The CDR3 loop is CASSFGLRGRVGELFF. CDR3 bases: TGCGCCAGCAGCTTTGGACTGCGGGGTCGAGTCGGGGAGCTGTTTTTT.

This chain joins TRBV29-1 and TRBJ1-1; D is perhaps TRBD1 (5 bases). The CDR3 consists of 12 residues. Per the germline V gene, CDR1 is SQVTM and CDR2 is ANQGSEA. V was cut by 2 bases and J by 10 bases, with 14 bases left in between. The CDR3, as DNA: TGCAGCGTTGAACAGGGTAAATCCGGAGCTTTCTTT. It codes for CSVEQGKSGAFF.

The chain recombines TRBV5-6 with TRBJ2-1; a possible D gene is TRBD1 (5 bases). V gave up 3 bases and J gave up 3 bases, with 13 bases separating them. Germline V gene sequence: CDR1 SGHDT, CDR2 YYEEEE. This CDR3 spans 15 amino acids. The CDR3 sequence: CASSSQQDNYNEQFF. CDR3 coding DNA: TGTGCCAGCAGCTCACAACAGGACAACTACAATGAGCAGTTCTTC.

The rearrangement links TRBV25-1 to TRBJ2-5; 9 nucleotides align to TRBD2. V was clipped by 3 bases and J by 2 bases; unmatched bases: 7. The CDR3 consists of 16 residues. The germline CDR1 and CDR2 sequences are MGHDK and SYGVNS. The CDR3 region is CASSDRRGGRQETQYF. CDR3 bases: TGTGCCAGCAGTGATCGGCGGGGGGGCAGGCAAGAGACCCAGTACTTC. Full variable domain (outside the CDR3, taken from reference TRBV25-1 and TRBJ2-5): EADIYQTPRYLVIGTGKKITLECSQTMGHDKMYWYQQDPGMELHLIHYSYGVNSTEKGDLSSESTVSRIRTEHFPLTLESARPSHTSQYLCASSDRRGGRQETQYFGPGTRLLVL.

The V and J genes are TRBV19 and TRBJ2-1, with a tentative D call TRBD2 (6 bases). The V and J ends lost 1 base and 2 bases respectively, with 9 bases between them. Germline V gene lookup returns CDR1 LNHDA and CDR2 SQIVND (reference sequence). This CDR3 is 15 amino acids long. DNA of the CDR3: TGTGCCAGTAGTATAGTTGGGACTGCCTACAATGAGCAGTTCTTC. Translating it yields CASSIVGTAYNEQFF.

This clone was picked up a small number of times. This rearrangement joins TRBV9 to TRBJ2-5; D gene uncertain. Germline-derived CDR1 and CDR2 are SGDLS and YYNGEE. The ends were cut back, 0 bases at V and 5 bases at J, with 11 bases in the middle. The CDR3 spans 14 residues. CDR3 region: CASSVGMVSETQYF. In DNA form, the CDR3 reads TGTGCCAGCAGCGTAGGAATGGTTTCGGAGACCCAGTACTTC.

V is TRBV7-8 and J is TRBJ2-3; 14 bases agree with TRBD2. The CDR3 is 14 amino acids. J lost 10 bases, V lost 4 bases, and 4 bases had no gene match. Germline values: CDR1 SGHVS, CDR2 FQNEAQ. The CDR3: CASSSGLAGDAQYF. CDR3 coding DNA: TGTGCCAGCAGCTCGGGACTAGCGGGGGACGCGCAGTATTTT.